One sample yielded the 3 T cell receptor beta chains listed below, sequenced in a study of tumor and adjacent non-tumor tissue in lung cancer listed by TCRdb under 2018. Libraries were made using multiplex PCR. The sequencing machine was an Illumina HiSeq 2500. TCRbeta libraries were built by three rounds of nested PCR using primers (Table S4), following protocols modified from ARM-PCR. The raw public data were reprocessed by TCRdb itself: fastp quality trimming at Q25, MiXCR clonotype calling, in-frame beta chains only. Rows merge per CDR3 protein into single entries with the most common DNA and genes. The sample table lists roughly 140,000 distinct CDR3 sequences, around 61% of them with a count of one. Of the sample, over 15% falls within the top ten clones. RNA was isolated from bulk unsorted tissue, and RNA quality was assessed with a NanoDrop ND-1000 and an Agilent 2100. Source material: lung tumor tissue. The receptors were gathered from a man in his sixties with small cell lung cancer.

Of note for this clonotype: The junction and the germline gene differ at one end; a read error may be behind it. The chain uses TRBV12-3 or TRBV12-4 and TRBJ2-1, with 12 bases fitting TRBD2. CDR3 length equals 14 residues. In DNA form, the CDR3 reads TGTGCCAACAGTTTCCTAGCGGGAGGGTATGAGCTGTTCTTC. Translation gives CANSFLAGGYELFF.

Note on this clonotype: This likely comes from a read error, as the CDR3 has no conserved phenylalanine or tryptophan at its end. The chain combines TRBV12-5 with TRBJ2-1, with 8 nucleotides matching TRBD2. The CDR3 runs to 15 residues. J was trimmed by 9 bases and V by 5 bases; bases with no gene match: 12. CDR1 is LGHNT, CDR2 FRNRAP, per germline. CDR3 loop: CASGTREGRVGEQFY. The CDR3 DNA follows: TGTGCTAGTGGTACCCGGGAGGGCCGGGTGGGTGAGCAGTTCTAC.

Concerning this clonotype itself: The junction shows a germline mismatch at one end, possibly a read error. The gene calls are TRBV30 and TRBJ2-3; D is unclear. The CDR3 has 11 residues. CDR1 is GTSNPN and CDR2 is SVGIG in the germline V gene (reference sequence). CDR3 bases: TGTGTCTGGAGTGCCGCAGGTACGCAGTATTTT. It codes for CVWSAAGTQYF.